This T cell receptor (beta chain) originates from a study of T cells in Graves' hyperthyroidism and ophthalmopathy. Study-wide results and limits: Ophthalmopathy was predicted by the model a median of 6.5 months ahead of onset. A model built on 13 V-J features separated ophthalmopathy from stable hyperthyroidism.

This clonotype was seen just once. Its antigen remains unknown. This could be a read error, since a much larger clone is one nucleotide away. CDR3 length equals 14 residues. Germline V gene data show CDR1 as DFQATT and CDR2 as SNEGSKA (reference sequence). What was amplified from RNA transcripts were TCR beta CDR3 regions. The HTBI primer set was used in a first-round RT-PCR of the TCR CDR3. TCRdb redid the calling of the multiplex PCR reads with MiXCR, one entry per CDR3 protein. The sample includes about 480,000 distinct CDR3 sequences, approximately 14% of them seen just once. Stable Graves' hyperthyroidism denoted no ophthalmopathy progression over 18 months. Diagnosing involved the use of clinical symptoms, serum thyroxine and TRAb, thyroid ultrasound and orbital computed tomography.

Source material: blood. This clonotype was obtained from a woman younger than 30 with Graves' hyperthyroidism. The J gene is TRBJ1-3, the V gene TRBV20-1; no reliable D call. The CDR3 reads CSARTANSGNTRYF. Here the CDR3 DNA reads TGCAGTGCCAGGACGGCCAACTCTGGAAACACCAGATATTTT.